This TCR beta chain is from a study of blood T cell repertoires in COVID-19. The wider study: Nucleic acid was either cDNA or gDNA, and it came from T cells, B-cell-depleted T cells, or PBMCs.

Enrollment of patients from Seattle took place during active infection, with longitudinal follow-up. As processed by the authors: The authors estimated nucleated cell counts from reference gene primer amplification. Profiling relied on immunoSEQ multiplex PCR, and the TCRdb table lists in-frame clones only, not all of them. That table gives V, J and clone size, and the DNA gave D and trimming. The data hold about 90,000 clones, with more than 80% observed a single time. V lost 0 bases and J lost 5; bases outside the gene matches: 12. The germline CDR1 and CDR2 sequences are SGDLS and YYNGEE. This CDR3 contains 18 residues.

This sequence was found in a man between 45 and 60 years old with COVID-19, enrolled during active disease. The rearrangement joins TRBV9 to TRBJ2-3; 10 bases agree with TRBD1. The sequenced sample consisted of peripheral blood. CDR3 nucleotide sequence: TGTGCCAGCAGCGTAGCGTTCCCCGGGACAGGGGCGGGAGATACGCAGTATTTT. Translating gives CASSVAFPGTGAGDTQYF.